The 16 T cell receptor beta chains below were found in one sample sequenced in a study of CD8+ T cells in alopecia areata. The treatment is: oral pan-JAK inhibitor, 5-10 mg twice daily. cDNA prepared by RNA extraction and subsequent reverse transcription served as the template for sequencing. Profiled with immunoSEQ multiplex PCR; TCRdb holds only in-frame clones, not every one. The sample lists 200,000 or so clones, less than 50% occurring once. The source material was CD4+ T cells sorted from blood, sampled around week 37, from a patient treated with tofacitinib. All receptors come from a human donor with alopecia areata.

The V gene is TRBV19, the J gene TRBJ2-3; 12 bases are shared with TRBD2. With V trimmed by 6 bases and J by 3 bases, 1 base remained unmatched. The CDR3 spans 14 residues. CDR1 is LNHDA and CDR2 is SQIVND in the germline V gene (reference sequence). In DNA form, the CDR3 reads TGTGCCAGTAGGACTAGCGGGAGAACAGATACGCAGTATTTT. Translating it yields CASRTSGRTDTQYF.

The chain recombines TRBV5-1 with TRBJ2-2; weak D call: TRBD1 (5 bases). The length of the CDR3 is 15 residues. With 6 bases removed from V and 3 bases from J, the gap between germline ends came to 15 bases. Germline lookup yields CDR1 SGHRS and CDR2 YFSETQ. The CDR3 spells CASTVTGDYTGELFF. The CDR3 nucleotides read TGCGCCAGCACCGTAACAGGTGATTACACCGGGGAGCTGTTTTTT.

This clone showed up just a few times. This chain uses TRBV29-1 with TRBJ2-7; D is perhaps TRBD1 (5 bases). Deletions cut 5 bases from V and 0 bases from J, with 11 bases between. CDR3 length: 13 amino acids. Germline V gene lookup returns CDR1 SQVTM and CDR2 ANQGSEA. The CDR3 DNA is TGCAGCGTTATTGGCAGGGTCTCCTACGAGCAGTACTTC. Translated: CSVIGRVSYEQYF.

The genes are TRBV6-5 and TRBJ2-2; D call uncertain. V lost 6 bases and J 6 bases, leaving 14 bases between the germline ends. This CDR3 has 14 amino acids. CDR1 and CDR2 (germline): MNHEY, SVGAGI. The CDR3 reads CASSSRLESGELFF. The CDR3 nucleotides read TGTGCCAGCAGCTCTCGTCTAGAGTCCGGGGAGCTGTTTTTT.

This clone was seen a few times. V gene TRBV30 combines with J gene TRBJ2-1; tentative D call: TRBD1 (6 bases). Trimming took 3 bases from V and 2 from J, leaving 17 bases between them. The CDR3 totals 16 residues. Germline-derived CDR1 and CDR2 are GTSNPN and SVGIG (reference sequence). The CDR3 DNA reads as TGTGCCTGGAGGTATCCCACTGGGACACCCTACAATGAGCAGTTCTTC. Translating gives CAWRYPTGTPYNEQFF. The whole variable domain, filled in from reference TRBV30 and TRBJ2-1, reads SQTIHQWPATLVQPVGSPLSLECTVEGTSNPNLYWYRQAAGRGLQLLFYSVGIGQISSEVPQNLSASRPQDRQFILSSKKLLLSDSGFYLCAWRYPTGTPYNEQFFGPGTRLTVL.

The table lists this clone with a few counts. The sample has other DNA sequences that encode this CDR3 too. This chain connects TRBV29-1 to TRBJ1-1; D uncertain. The CDR3 extends over 11 amino acids. CDR1 is SQVTM and CDR2 is ANQGSEA in the germline V gene. The CDR3 DNA sequence: TGCAGTGCCCGGGAGAACACTGAAGCTTTCTTT. This translates into CSARENTEAFF.

This clone was found many times. DNA for the CDR3: TGTGCCAGCAGTTTAACCCCTAGAATGGCCTACGAGCAGTACTTC. Residues: CASSLTPRMAYEQYF. The chain recombines TRBV28 with TRBJ2-7; no clear D. The CDR3 has 15 amino acids. Germline CDR1 and CDR2: MDHEN and SYDVKM. The ends were cut back, 2 bases at V and 2 bases at J, with 13 bases in the middle.

The genes are TRBV30 and TRBJ2-1, with 10 bases lining up with TRBD2. The ends lost 3 bases at V and 3 bases at J; junction bases unmatched: 5. CDR3 length equals 15 residues. CDR1 GTSNPN and CDR2 SVGIG come from the germline V gene (reference sequence). The CDR3 nucleotides read TGTGCCTGGAGGCAAACTAGCGGGATCTACAATGAGCAGTTCTTC. It specifies CAWRQTSGIYNEQFF.

The genes are TRBV11-2 and TRBJ2-3; no definite D call. The CDR3 runs 15 residues. V was trimmed by 2 bases and J by 3 bases, leaving 12 bases between them. Germline V gene sequence: CDR1 SGHAT, CDR2 FQNNGV. CDR3 DNA: TGTGCCAGCAGCTTAACCCCGGTTAGGACAGATACGCAGTATTTT. Residues: CASSLTPVRTDTQYF.

This clone came up a few times. The V call is TRBV19, the J call TRBJ2-5; 9 positions agree with TRBD1. Germline V lookup: CDR1 LNHDA, CDR2 SQIVND (reference sequence). This CDR3 contains 14 residues. V was pared by 6 bases and J by 4 bases, with 6 bases of the junction left unmatched. CDR3 in DNA: TGTGCCAGTAGATCGCTGGGACAGGGAGAGACCCAGTACTTC. It is translated as CASRSLGQGETQYF.

The genes are TRBV6-4 and TRBJ1-5; 9 bases match TRBD1. CDR3 length equals 14 residues. In germline, CDR1 is MRHNA, CDR2 SNTAGT. Trimming cost V 8 bases and J 4 bases; bases outside gene matches: 6. CDR3 region: CASLGQGNNQPQHF. In DNA, the CDR3 is TGTGCCAGCCTTGGACAGGGGAATAATCAGCCCCAGCATTTT.

This clone turned up a few times. At the DNA level, this CDR3 is encoded by other sequences in the same sample as well. The chain recombines TRBV5-1 with TRBJ2-3; no definite D call. CDR1 and CDR2 (germline): SGHRS, YFSETQ. The CDR3 length is 11 residues. The V end was cut by 0 bases, the J end by 6 bases, with 2 bases between. The CDR3 spells CASSLEDTQYF. The DNA of the CDR3 is TGCGCCAGCAGCTTGGAGGATACGCAGTATTTT.

The V call is TRBV19, the J call TRBJ2-2, with 10 bases that match TRBD2. J gave up 2 bases and V 6 bases, and 9 bases lay outside the gene matches. Looked up from germline, CDR1 is LNHDA and CDR2 is SQIVND (reference sequence). The CDR3 has 17 amino acids. The CDR3: CASRRGTSGTNTGELFF. In DNA, the CDR3 is TGTGCCAGTAGACGAGGAACTAGCGGGACCAACACCGGGGAGCTGTTTTTT.

The V call is TRBV30, the J call TRBJ1-5; TRBD1 aligns across 11 bases. The germline CDR1 and CDR2 sequences are GTSNPN and SVGIG (reference sequence). This CDR3 comprises 17 residues. V was clipped by 2 bases and J by 2 bases; unmatched bases: 8. CDR3 loop: CAWSPRTGGLGNQPQHF. CDR3 DNA sequence: TGTGCCTGGAGTCCAAGGACAGGGGGCCTGGGCAATCAGCCCCAGCATTTT. Combining the CDR3 with reference TRBV30 and TRBJ1-5 gives the whole variable domain SQTIHQWPATLVQPVGSPLSLECTVEGTSNPNLYWYRQAAGRGLQLLFYSVGIGQISSEVPQNLSASRPQDRQFILSSKKLLLSDSGFYLCAWSPRTGGLGNQPQHFGDGTRLSIL.

The rearrangement joins TRBV11-2 to TRBJ2-1; D gene uncertain. This CDR3 contains 13 residues. V was pared by 3 bases and J by 6 bases, with 9 bases between. Per germline, CDR1 SGHAT and CDR2 FQNNGV. This chain's CDR3 is CASSFSQSNEQFF. CDR3 DNA: TGTGCCAGCAGCTTCTCTCAGAGCAATGAGCAGTTCTTC.

The count of this clone is one. The chain is built from TRBV2 and TRBJ2-2; the D is unclear. Trimming stripped 9 bases from V and 6 bases from J, with 8 bases between. This CDR3 spans 11 amino acids. CDR1 and CDR2 from the germline V gene are SNHLY and FYNNEI. The CDR3 sequence: CASQLSGELFF. DNA of the CDR3: TGTGCCAGTCAATTATCCGGGGAGCTGTTTTTT.